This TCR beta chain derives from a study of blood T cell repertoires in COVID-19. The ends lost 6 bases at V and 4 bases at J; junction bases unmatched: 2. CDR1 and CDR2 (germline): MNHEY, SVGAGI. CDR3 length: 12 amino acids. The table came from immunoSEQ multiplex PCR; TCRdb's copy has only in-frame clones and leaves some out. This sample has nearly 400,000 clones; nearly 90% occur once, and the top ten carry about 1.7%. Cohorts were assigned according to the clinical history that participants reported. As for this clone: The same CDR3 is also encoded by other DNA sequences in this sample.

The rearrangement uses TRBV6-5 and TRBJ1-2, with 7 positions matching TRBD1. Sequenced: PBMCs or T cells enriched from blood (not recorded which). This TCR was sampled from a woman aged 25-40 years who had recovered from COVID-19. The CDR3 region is CASSPGGYGYTF. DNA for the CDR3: TGTGCCAGCAGCCCAGGGGGCTATGGCTACACCTTC.